This T cell receptor beta chain was retrieved from a study of blood T cell repertoires in COVID-19. The method was immunoSEQ multiplex PCR; TCRdb's version includes in-frame clones alone and lacks a portion of them. The sample includes 250,000 to 300,000 clones, approximately 90% of them seen just once. The source of this sequence is a woman aged 30 to 39 who had recovered from COVID-19. The sequenced material came from PBMCs or T cells enriched from blood (not recorded which).

The CDR3 spells CASSHYQSPGQVTYEQYF. The CDR3, as DNA: TGTGCCAGCAGCCACTATCAATCCCCGGGACAGGTCACCTACGAGCAGTACTTC. This chain links TRBV3-1 (or the pseudogene TRBV3-2) with TRBJ2-7; 8 nucleotides align to TRBD1. The V gene's germline CDR1 is LGHDT and CDR2 YNNKEL (reference sequence). There are 18 residues in the CDR3. J gave up 2 bases and V 3 bases, and 15 bases lay outside the gene matches.